These 17 T cell receptor beta chains originate from one sample sequenced in a study of cytomegalovirus exposure and HLA in healthy donors. The method was immunoSEQ multiplex PCR; TCRdb's version includes in-frame clones alone and lacks a portion of them. The sample records 250,000 to 300,000 clones, 90% being singletons. Sequenced: PBMCs. These receptors were collected from a woman younger than 35 in good health and CMV-seronegative.

Here the CDR3 DNA reads TGTGCCAGCAGTGAAGATACAGGGGATGAAGAAGCTTTCTTT. The encoded protein is CASSEDTGDEEAFF. This chain connects TRBV2 to TRBJ1-1; 7 bases agree with TRBD1. CDR3 length equals 14 residues. V shed 1 base, J shed 8 bases, and the junction held 7 bases outside the gene matches. CDR1 SNHLY and CDR2 FYNNEI come from the germline V gene.

This clone is a singleton in its sample. The chain employs TRBV4-3 and TRBJ1-2; 9 bases align to TRBD1. With 0 bases clipped from V and 8 bases from J, the junction kept 4 bases outside the gene matches. Germline CDR1 LGHNA, CDR2 YSLEER. This CDR3 is 14 amino acids long. In DNA, the CDR3 is TGCGCCAGCAGCCAAGACTCGACAGGGGGAGGCTACACCTTC. It is translated as CASSQDSTGGGYTF.

This rearrangement joins TRBV10-2 to TRBJ1-1; 7 bases match TRBD1. The CDR3 runs to 16 residues. The V gene end was trimmed by 7 bases and the J gene end by 4 bases; junction bases not matched to a gene: 15. Germline values: CDR1 WSHSY, CDR2 SAAADI. CDR3 loop: CASTAKGASFGTEAFF. As DNA, the CDR3 is TGCGCCAGCACCGCGAAGGGGGCGAGTTTCGGCACTGAAGCTTTCTTT.

This clone was observed a handful of times. At one end, the junction sequence differs from germline, possibly due to a read error. The rearrangement joins TRBV5-6 to TRBJ2-1; D is perhaps TRBD2 (6 bases). Germline lookup yields CDR1 SGHDT and CDR2 YYEEEE. The CDR3 loop spans 12 amino acids. The CDR3 sequence is CASSIGTSSHVF. CDR3 sequence (DNA): TGTGCCAGCAGCATAGGGACTTCGAGTCATGTCTTC. Supplemented by reference TRBV5-6 and TRBJ2-1, the full variable domain reads DAGVTQSPTHLIKTRGQQVTLRCSPKSGHDTVSWYQQALGQGPQFIFQYYEEEERQRGNFPDRFSGHQFPNYSSELNVNALLLGDSALYLCASSIGTSSHVFGPGTRLTVL.

The rearrangement uses TRBV4-3 and TRBJ2-5; TRBD2 is a possible D gene (6 bases). Trimming left V 0 bases short and J 4 bases short, with 9 bases between. Germline V lookup: CDR1 LGHNA, CDR2 YSLEER. CDR3 length: 14 residues. CDR3 in amino acids: CASSQEREAETQYF. The CDR3 DNA reads as TGCGCCAGCAGCCAAGAGAGGGAGGCAGAGACCCAGTACTTC.

The J gene is TRBJ2-3, the V gene TRBV18; tentatively, D is TRBD2 (7 bases). Trimming shortened V by 2 bases and J by 4 bases, and 16 bases separated the two germline ends. Per germline, CDR1 KGHSH and CDR2 LQKENI. The CDR3 runs to 16 residues. The CDR3 sequence: CASSPDTGGGSDTQYF. CDR3 DNA: TGTGCCAGCTCACCAGATACGGGCGGGGGCTCAGATACGCAGTATTTT.

This rearrangement joins TRBV28 to TRBJ2-7; 7 positions match TRBD2. After removal of 5 bases from V and 4 bases from J, the junction contained 11 bases not matched to a gene. The CDR3 is 15 residues long. Germline loops: CDR1 MDHEN, CDR2 SYDVKM. The CDR3 is CASSAPAGVMYEQYV. CDR3 nucleotides: TGTGCCAGCAGTGCCCCTGCGGGGGTTATGTACGAGCAGTACGTC.

The gene calls are TRBV6-5 and TRBJ2-3; 10 positions agree with TRBD1. The germline V gene has CDR1 MNHEY and CDR2 SVGAGI. This CDR3 has 15 residues. Trimming removed 6 bases from V and 3 bases from J; junction bases left unmatched: 6. The CDR3 spells CASSPGTGVTDTQYF. CDR3 in DNA: TGTGCCAGCAGCCCCGGGACAGGGGTGACAGATACGCAGTATTTT.

This clone was seen more than once but under ten times. The chain joins TRBV13 to TRBJ1-1; tentatively, D is TRBD1 (6 bases). This CDR3 has 16 amino acids. V was pared by 5 bases and J by 1 base, with 17 bases between. Germline V CDR1 and CDR2: PRHDT, FYEKMQ (reference sequence). The CDR3: CASSPQGTIKNTEAFF. CDR3 DNA sequence: TGTGCCAGCAGCCCGCAGGGGACGATCAAGAACACTGAAGCTTTCTTT.

The chain recombines TRBV27 with TRBJ1-5; 8 bases are shared with TRBD1. Trimming removed 3 bases from V and 4 bases from J; junction bases left unmatched: 11. The CDR3 is 17 residues long. Germline assignment: CDR1 MNHEY and CDR2 SMNVEV (reference sequence). CDR3 in amino acids: CASSFLQDRVLNQPQHF. CDR3 bases: TGTGCCAGCAGTTTTCTTCAGGACAGGGTGCTGAATCAGCCCCAGCATTTT.

The rearrangement uses TRBV7-3 and TRBJ1-3; 9 nucleotides align to TRBD1. The V gene's germline CDR1 is SGHTA and CDR2 FQGTGA. J gave up 3 bases and V 5 bases, and 5 bases lay outside the gene matches. The CDR3 is 15 residues long. The CDR3 coding sequence is TGTGCCAGCAGCCAAGGGACAGGGATTGGAAACACCATATATTTT. This gives the protein CASSQGTGIGNTIYF.

A word on this clone: Other DNA variants within this sample encode the same CDR3. V gene TRBV28 combines with J gene TRBJ1-5; D might be TRBD1 (6 bases). Germline assignment: CDR1 MDHEN and CDR2 SYDVKM. Trimming shortened V by 4 bases and J by 1 base, and 8 bases separated the two germline ends. The CDR3 consists of 14 residues. The CDR3 reads CASSSGQSNQPQHF. In DNA form, the CDR3 reads TGTGCCAGCAGTTCCGGACAGAGCAATCAGCCCCAGCATTTT.

The chain uses TRBV19 and TRBJ1-2; no reliable D call. The V end lost 3 bases, the J end lost 5 bases, and 10 bases lay between the germline ends. CDR1 and CDR2 from the germline V gene are LNHDA and SQIVND (reference sequence). The CDR3 length is 13 residues. The CDR3 is CASSIPSRYGYTF. The CDR3 coding sequence is TGTGCCAGTAGTATTCCGTCTCGGTATGGCTACACCTTC.

The chain has TRBV5-1 and TRBJ2-7, with D possibly matching TRBD1 (6 bases). This CDR3 comprises 14 residues. Germline V gene sequence: CDR1 SGHRS, CDR2 YFSETQ. V was pared by 0 bases and J by 3 bases, with 10 bases between. CDR3: CASSLDRANYEQYF. CDR3 bases: TGCGCCAGCAGCTTGGACAGGGCCAACTACGAGCAGTACTTC.

Regarding this clone: In the same sample, other DNA sequences code for this CDR3. The V gene is TRBV4-1, the J gene TRBJ1-5, with unresolved D. V gave up 3 bases and J gave up 0 bases, with 6 bases separating them. The CDR3 loop spans 14 amino acids. Per germline, CDR1 MGHRA and CDR2 YSYEKL. The CDR3 region has the DNA TGCGCCAGCAGCCAGGCTTATAGCAATCAGCCCCAGCATTTT. Protein product: CASSQAYSNQPQHF.

The chain uses TRBV27 and TRBJ2-7; D remains unclear. V was shortened by 5 bases and J by 4 bases, with 6 bases between the two germline ends. There are 11 residues in the CDR3. The germline gives CDR1 MNHEY, CDR2 SMNVEV (reference sequence). CDR3 amino acids: CASSNYYEQYF. The CDR3 DNA is TGTGCCAGCAGTAACTATTACGAGCAGTACTTC.

V is TRBV19 and J is TRBJ1-1; the match to TRBD1 covers 9 bases. Germline V gene lookup returns CDR1 LNHDA and CDR2 SQIVND (reference sequence). The CDR3 is 14 residues long. Trimming cost V 6 bases and J 0 bases; bases outside gene matches: 2. The CDR3 bases are TGTGCCAGTAGGCACAGGGGGCTGAACACTGAAGCTTTCTTT. Translated, it gives CASRHRGLNTEAFF.